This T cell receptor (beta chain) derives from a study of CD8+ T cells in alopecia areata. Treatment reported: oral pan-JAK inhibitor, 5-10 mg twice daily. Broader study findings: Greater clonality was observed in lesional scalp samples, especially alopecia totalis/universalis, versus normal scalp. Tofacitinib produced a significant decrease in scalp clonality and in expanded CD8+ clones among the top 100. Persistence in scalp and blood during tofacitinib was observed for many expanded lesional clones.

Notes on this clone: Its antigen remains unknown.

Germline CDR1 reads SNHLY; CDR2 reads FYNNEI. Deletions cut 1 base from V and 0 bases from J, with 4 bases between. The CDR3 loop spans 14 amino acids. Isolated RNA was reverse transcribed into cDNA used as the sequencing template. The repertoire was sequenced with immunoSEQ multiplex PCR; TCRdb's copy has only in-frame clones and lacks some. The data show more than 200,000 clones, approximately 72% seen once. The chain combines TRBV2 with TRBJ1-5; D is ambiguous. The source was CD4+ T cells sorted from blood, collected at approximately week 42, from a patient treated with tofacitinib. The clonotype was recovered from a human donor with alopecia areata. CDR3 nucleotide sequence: TGTGCCAGCAGTGAAGGGACTAGCAATCAGCCCCAGCATTTT. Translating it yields CASSEGTSNQPQHF. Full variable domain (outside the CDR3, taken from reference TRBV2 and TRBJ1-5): EPEVTQTPSHQVTQMGQEVILRCVPISNHLYFYWYRQILGQKVEFLVSFYNNEISEKSEIFDDQFSVERPDGSNFTLKIRSTKLEDSAMYFCASSEGTSNQPQHFGDGTRLSIL.